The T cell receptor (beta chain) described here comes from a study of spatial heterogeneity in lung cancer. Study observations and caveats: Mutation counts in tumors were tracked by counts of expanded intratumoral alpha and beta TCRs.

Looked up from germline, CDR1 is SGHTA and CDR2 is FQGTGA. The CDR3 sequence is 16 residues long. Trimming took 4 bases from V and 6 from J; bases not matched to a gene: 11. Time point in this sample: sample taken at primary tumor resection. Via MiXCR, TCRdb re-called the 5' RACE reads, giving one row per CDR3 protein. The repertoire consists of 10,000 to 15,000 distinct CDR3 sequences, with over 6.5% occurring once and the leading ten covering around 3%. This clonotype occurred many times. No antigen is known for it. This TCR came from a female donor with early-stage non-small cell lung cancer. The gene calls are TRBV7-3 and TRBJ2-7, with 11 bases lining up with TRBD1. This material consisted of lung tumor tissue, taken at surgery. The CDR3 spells CASSSTPGTGGTEQYF. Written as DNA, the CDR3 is TGTGCCAGCAGCTCAACGCCCGGGACAGGGGGTACCGAGCAGTACTTC. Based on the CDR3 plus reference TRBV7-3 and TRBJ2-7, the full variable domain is GAGVSQTPSNKVTEKGKYVELRCDPISGHTALYWYRQSLGQGPEFLIYFQGTGAADDSGLPNDRFFAVRPEGSVSTLKIQRTERGDSAVYLCASSSTPGTGGTEQYFGPGTRLTVT.